The source of this T cell receptor (beta chain) is a study of Ad26.COV2.S vaccination and SARS-CoV-2 variants. Study summary: A COV1001 Ad26.COV2.S trial-arm participant provided the sample.

CDR3 length: 18 residues. Germline values: CDR1 MNHEY, CDR2 SVGEGT. J lost 0 bases, V lost 2 bases, and 5 bases had no gene match. Treatment noted: about 20 received Ad26.COV2.S at low or high dose, single or two shots; 5 received placebo; per-sample allocation not given. Repertoires come from day 63 after the first vaccine or placebo injection. Expressing Wuhan-strain SARS-CoV-2 spike, an Ad26 vector served as the vaccine. Sequencing used immunoSEQ multiplex PCR; TCRdb keeps in-frame clones, though not all of them. The table includes about 420,000 clones, more than 75% detected once. This rearrangement joins TRBV6-2 or TRBV6-3 to TRBJ2-6, with 9 positions matching TRBD2. The sequenced sample was peripheral blood, obtained in a trial of Ad26.COV2.S vaccine versus placebo. The origin of this receptor is a person between 18 and 60 years old who received the Ad26.COV2.S COVID-19 vaccine or a placebo. The CDR3 spells CASSYRLAGRSGANVLTF. In DNA form, the CDR3 reads TGTGCCAGCAGTTACCGGCTAGCGGGGCGCTCTGGGGCCAACGTCCTGACTTTC.